This passage covers 12 T cell receptor beta chains from one sample sequenced in a study. Clones were sequenced by immunoSEQ multiplex PCR, and TCRdb holds only the in-frame ones, with some missing. Found here are around 49,000 clones, more than 80% of them singletons; the top ten hold around 10%. The sequencing sample was made of PBMCs. All receptors come from a man aged 35-49 years with rheumatoid arthritis.

The gene calls are TRBV4-3 and TRBJ1-5, with D hard to call. The CDR3 length is 16 residues. CDR1 and CDR2 (germline): LGHNA, YSLEER. V lost 0 bases and J lost 4, with 13 bases in between. In nucleotides, the CDR3 is TGCGCCAGCAGCCAAGATCGAAACCTCCTAAATCAGCCCCAGCATTTT. Amino acid sequence: CASSQDRNLLNQPQHF.

J is TRBJ2-1 and V is TRBV5-4, with TRBD2 matching 10 bases. Trimming removed 4 bases from V and 3 bases from J; junction bases left unmatched: 4. Germline V lookup: CDR1 SGHNT, CDR2 YYREEE (reference sequence). This CDR3 has 15 amino acids. The CDR3 bases are TGTGCCAGCAGCCGGACTAGCGGCTACTACAATGAGCAGTTCTTC. It is translated as CASSRTSGYYNEQFF.

The chain combines TRBV12-3 or TRBV12-4 with TRBJ2-7; 8 bases are shared with TRBD1. V trimming: 6 bases; J trimming: 5 bases; junction bases outside the gene matches: 6. This CDR3 spans 13 amino acids. As DNA, the CDR3 is TGTGCCAGCAGCGAGACAGGGGTCGACGAGCAGTACTTC. Amino acids: CASSETGVDEQYF.

The chain combines TRBV27 with TRBJ1-1, with 7 bases fitting TRBD1. This CDR3 comprises 15 residues. Germline CDR1 and CDR2: MNHEY and SMNVEV (reference sequence). V shed 7 bases, J shed 0 bases, and the junction held 8 bases outside the gene matches. This CDR3 reads CASNFHTGVNTEAFF. The DNA of the CDR3 is TGTGCCAGCAACTTTCATACAGGGGTGAACACTGAAGCTTTCTTT.

The chain employs TRBV6-5 and TRBJ1-1, with no clear D. Germline lookup yields CDR1 MNHEY and CDR2 SVGAGI. CDR3 length equals 13 residues. Between the trimmed V and J ends, which lost 8 bases and 0 bases, there was a span of 10 bases. For the CDR3, the DNA is TGTGCCAGCTCTCGGGCTATGAACACTGAAGCTTTCTTT. It encodes CASSRAMNTEAFF.

The rearrangement joins TRBV18 to TRBJ1-4, with D perhaps matching TRBD1 (5 bases). The V end was cut by 0 bases, the J end by 2 bases, with 7 bases between. The CDR3 extends over 15 amino acids. The germline CDR1 and CDR2 sequences are KGHSH and LQKENI. CDR3 coding DNA: TGTGCCAGCTCACCACCGGGACGGACTAATGAAAAACTGTTTTTT. It is translated as CASSPPGRTNEKLFF.

The genes are TRBV28 and TRBJ1-1; TRBD1 is a possible D gene (5 bases). Trimming removed 1 base at V and 4 bases at J, with 16 bases between. The CDR3 consists of 16 residues. Germline CDR1 reads MDHEN; CDR2 reads SYDVKM. CDR3 in amino acids: CASSLSPFAGPTEAFF. The CDR3 region has the DNA TGTGCCAGCAGTTTATCGCCATTCGCAGGGCCCACTGAAGCTTTCTTT.

The chain recombines TRBV11-2 with TRBJ1-2; a possible D gene is TRBD1 (6 bases). V lost 6 bases, J lost 4 bases, and 12 bases lay in between. In germline, CDR1 is SGHAT, CDR2 FQNNGV. The length of the CDR3 is 13 residues. CDR3 region: CASRSDSLYGYTF. CDR3 nucleotides: TGTGCCAGCAGATCGGACAGTCTCTATGGCTACACCTTC.

J is TRBJ2-6 and V is TRBV24-1; no reliable D call. CDR1 KGHDR and CDR2 SFDVKD come from the germline V gene. The CDR3 has 15 residues. V lost 6 bases and J lost 0, with 8 bases in between. The CDR3 DNA reads TGTGCCACCAGTCCAGGCGGCTCTGGGGCCAACGTCCTGACTTTC. Protein: CATSPGGSGANVLTF.

The genes are TRBV11-2 and TRBJ1-3; D is unclear. Germline V gene data show CDR1 as SGHAT and CDR2 as FQNNGV. Trimming shortened V by 4 bases and J by 0 bases, and 7 bases separated the two germline ends. This CDR3 is built from 14 residues. The CDR3 region has the DNA TGTGCCAGCAGCTCCGGCAGCTCTGGAAACACCATATATTTT. Amino acid sequence: CASSSGSSGNTIYF.

J is TRBJ1-5 and V is TRBV29-1; a weak D match, TRBD1 (5 bases). The CDR3 has 13 amino acids. In germline, CDR1 is SQVTM, CDR2 ANQGSEA. V was trimmed by 5 bases and J by 1 base, leaving 9 bases between them. The CDR3 DNA reads as TGCAGCGTTAGGCAGGGCAGCAATCAGCCCCAGCATTTT. Translated, it gives CSVRQGSNQPQHF.

J is TRBJ2-1 and V is TRBV21-1. TRBV21-1 is labeled a pseudogene. This CDR3 contains 21 residues. In DNA, the CDR3 is TGTGCCAGCAGCAACCCAGGACAGTCTATAGGGCCTGGAGGGCCCTACAATGAGCAGTTCTTC. Its translation is CASSNPGQSIGPGGPYNEQFF.